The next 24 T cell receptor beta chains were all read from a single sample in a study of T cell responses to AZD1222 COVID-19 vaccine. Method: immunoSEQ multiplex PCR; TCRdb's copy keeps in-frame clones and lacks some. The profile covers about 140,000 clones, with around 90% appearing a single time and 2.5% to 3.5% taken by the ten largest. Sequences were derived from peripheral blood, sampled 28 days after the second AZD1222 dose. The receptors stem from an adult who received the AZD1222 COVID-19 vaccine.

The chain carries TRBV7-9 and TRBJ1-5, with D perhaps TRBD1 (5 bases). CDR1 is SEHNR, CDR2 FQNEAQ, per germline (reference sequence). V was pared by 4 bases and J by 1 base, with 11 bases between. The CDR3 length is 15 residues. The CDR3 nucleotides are TGTGCCAGCAGCTCGGCAGGGTCCAGCAATCAGCCCCAGCATTTT. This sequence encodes CASSSAGSSNQPQHF.

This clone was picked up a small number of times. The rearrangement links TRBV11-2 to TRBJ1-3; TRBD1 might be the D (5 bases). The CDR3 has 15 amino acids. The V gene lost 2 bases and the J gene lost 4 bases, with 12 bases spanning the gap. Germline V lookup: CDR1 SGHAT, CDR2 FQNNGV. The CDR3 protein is CASSLSSGSGNTIYF. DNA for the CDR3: TGTGCCAGCAGCTTATCGTCAGGGTCGGGAAACACCATATATTTT.

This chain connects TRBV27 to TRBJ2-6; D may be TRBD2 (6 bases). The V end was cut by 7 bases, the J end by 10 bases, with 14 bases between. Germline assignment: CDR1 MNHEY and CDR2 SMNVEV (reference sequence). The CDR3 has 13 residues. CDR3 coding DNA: TGTGCCAGCATGGGGGGTGCTTGGAACGTCCTGACTTTC. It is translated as CASMGGAWNVLTF.

This CDR3 is CASSLSGGLQPQHF. CDR3 nucleotide sequence: TGTGCCAGCAGTTTATCAGGGGGCCTGCAGCCCCAGCATTTT. The chain links TRBV27 to TRBJ1-5, with TRBD1 matching 7 bases. CDR3 length equals 14 residues. Per germline, CDR1 MNHEY and CDR2 SMNVEV (reference sequence). Trimming removed 0 bases from V and 7 bases from J; junction bases left unmatched: 3.

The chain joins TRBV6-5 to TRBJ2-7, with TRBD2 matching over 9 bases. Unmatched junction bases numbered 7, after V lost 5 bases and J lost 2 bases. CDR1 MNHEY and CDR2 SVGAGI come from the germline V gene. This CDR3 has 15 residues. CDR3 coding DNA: TGTGCCAGCAGTCGCGGCGGCGGGAGGGCCTACGAGCAGTACTTC. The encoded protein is CASSRGGGRAYEQYF.

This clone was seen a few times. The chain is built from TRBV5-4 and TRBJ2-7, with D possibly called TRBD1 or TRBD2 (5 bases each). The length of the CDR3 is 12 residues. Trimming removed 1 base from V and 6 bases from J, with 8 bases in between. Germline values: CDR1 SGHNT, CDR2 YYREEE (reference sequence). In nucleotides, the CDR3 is TGTGCCAGCAGCTTGCCCGGGACCGAGCAGTACTTC. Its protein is CASSLPGTEQYF.

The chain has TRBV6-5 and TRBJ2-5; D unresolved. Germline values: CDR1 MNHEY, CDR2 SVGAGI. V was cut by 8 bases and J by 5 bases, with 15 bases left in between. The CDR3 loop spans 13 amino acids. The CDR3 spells CASGPTIGETQYF. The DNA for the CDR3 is TGTGCCAGCGGACCAACCATTGGGGAGACCCAGTACTTC.

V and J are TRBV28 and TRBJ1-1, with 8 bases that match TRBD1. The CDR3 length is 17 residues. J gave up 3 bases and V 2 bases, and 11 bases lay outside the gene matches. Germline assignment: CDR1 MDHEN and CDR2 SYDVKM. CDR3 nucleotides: TGTGCCAGCAGTTTAGGGGCAGGGGGCGCCCCGGACACTGAAGCTTTCTTT. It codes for CASSLGAGGAPDTEAFF.

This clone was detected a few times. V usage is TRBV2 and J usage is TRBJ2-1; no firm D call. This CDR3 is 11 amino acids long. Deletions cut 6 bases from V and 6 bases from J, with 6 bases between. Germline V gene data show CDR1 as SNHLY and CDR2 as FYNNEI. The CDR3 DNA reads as TGTGCCAGCAGCTATTCCAATGAGCAGTTCTTC. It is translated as CASSYSNEQFF.

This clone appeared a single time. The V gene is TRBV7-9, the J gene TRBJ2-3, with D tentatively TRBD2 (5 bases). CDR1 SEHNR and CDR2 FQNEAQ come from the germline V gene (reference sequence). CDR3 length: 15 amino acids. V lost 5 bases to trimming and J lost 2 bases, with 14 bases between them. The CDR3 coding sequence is TGTGCCAGCAGCCCCCGGGGAGCCTTCACAGATACGCAGTATTTT. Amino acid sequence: CASSPRGAFTDTQYF.

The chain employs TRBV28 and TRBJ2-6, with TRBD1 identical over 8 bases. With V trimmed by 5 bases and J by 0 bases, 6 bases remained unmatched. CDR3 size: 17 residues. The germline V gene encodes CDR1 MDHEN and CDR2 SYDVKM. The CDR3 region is CASSGDRYFSGANVLTF. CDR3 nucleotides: TGTGCCAGCAGTGGGGACAGGTACTTCTCTGGGGCCAACGTCCTGACTTTC. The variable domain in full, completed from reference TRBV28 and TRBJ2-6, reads DVKVTQSSRYLVKRTGEKVFLECVQDMDHENMFWYRQDPGLGLRLIYFSYDVKMKEKGDIPEGYSVSREKKERFSLILESASTNQTSMYLCASSGDRYFSGANVLTFGAGSRLTVL.

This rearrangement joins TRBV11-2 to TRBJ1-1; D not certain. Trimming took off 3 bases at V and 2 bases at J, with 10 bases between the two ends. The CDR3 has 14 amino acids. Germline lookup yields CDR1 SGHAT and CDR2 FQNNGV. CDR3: CASSFVSENTEAFF. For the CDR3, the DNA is TGTGCCAGCAGCTTTGTCTCGGAAAACACTGAAGCTTTCTTT.

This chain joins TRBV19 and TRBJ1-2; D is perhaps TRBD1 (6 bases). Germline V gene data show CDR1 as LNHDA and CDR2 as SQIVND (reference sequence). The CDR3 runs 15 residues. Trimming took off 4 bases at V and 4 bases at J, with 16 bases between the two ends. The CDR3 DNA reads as TGTGCCAGTAGTACTGAACTACAGGGTGGCTATGGCTACACCTTC. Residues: CASSTELQGGYGYTF.

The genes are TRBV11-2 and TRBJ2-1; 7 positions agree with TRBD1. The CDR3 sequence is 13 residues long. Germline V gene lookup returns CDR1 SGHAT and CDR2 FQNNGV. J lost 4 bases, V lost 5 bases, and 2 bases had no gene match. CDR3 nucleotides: TGTGCCAGCAGCGGGGGACAGTACAATGAGCAGTTCTTC. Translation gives CASSGGQYNEQFF.

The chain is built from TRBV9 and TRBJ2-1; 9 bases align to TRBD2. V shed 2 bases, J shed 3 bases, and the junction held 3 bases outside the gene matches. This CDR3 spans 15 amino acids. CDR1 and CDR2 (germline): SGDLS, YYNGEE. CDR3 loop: CASSVETSGYNEQFF. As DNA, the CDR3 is TGTGCCAGCAGCGTGGAGACTAGCGGCTACAATGAGCAGTTCTTC.

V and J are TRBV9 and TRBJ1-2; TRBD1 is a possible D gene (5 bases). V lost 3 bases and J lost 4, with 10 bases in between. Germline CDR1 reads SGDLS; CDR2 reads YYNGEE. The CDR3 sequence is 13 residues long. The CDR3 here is CASSGPGVYGYTF. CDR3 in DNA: TGTGCCAGCAGCGGCCCGGGGGTCTATGGCTACACCTTC.

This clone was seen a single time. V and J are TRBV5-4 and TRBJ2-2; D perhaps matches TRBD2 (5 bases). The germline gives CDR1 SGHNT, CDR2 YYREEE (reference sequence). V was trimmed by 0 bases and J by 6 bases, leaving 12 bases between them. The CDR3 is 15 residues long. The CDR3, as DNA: TGTGCCAGCAGCTTGGGGGTCCAGCGGCCCGGGGAGCTGTTTTTT. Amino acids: CASSLGVQRPGELFF.

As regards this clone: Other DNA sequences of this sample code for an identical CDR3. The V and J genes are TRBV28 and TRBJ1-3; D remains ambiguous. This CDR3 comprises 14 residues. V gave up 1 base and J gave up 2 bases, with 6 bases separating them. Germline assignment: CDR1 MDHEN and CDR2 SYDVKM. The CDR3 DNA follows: TGTGCCAGCAGTTTATCAGGCGCTGGAAACACCATATATTTT. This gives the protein CASSLSGAGNTIYF. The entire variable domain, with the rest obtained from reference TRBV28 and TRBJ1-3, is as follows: DVKVTQSSRYLVKRTGEKVFLECVQDMDHENMFWYRQDPGLGLRLIYFSYDVKMKEKGDIPEGYSVSREKKERFSLILESASTNQTSMYLCASSLSGAGNTIYFGEGSWLTVV.

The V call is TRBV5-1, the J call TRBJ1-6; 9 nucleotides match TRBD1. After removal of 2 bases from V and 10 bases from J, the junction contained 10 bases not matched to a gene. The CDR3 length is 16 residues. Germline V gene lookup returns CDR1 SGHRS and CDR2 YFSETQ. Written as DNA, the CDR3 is TGCGCCAGCAGCTTCCGGCCGGGACAGGGTTACTCACCCCTCCACTTT. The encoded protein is CASSFRPGQGYSPLHF.

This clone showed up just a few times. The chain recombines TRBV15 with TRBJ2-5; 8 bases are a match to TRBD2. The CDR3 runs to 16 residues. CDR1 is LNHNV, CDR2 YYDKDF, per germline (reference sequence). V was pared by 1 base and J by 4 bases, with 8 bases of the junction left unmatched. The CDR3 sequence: CATSRGTSKISETQYF. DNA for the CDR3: TGTGCCACCAGCAGAGGGACTAGCAAGATTTCAGAGACCCAGTACTTC.

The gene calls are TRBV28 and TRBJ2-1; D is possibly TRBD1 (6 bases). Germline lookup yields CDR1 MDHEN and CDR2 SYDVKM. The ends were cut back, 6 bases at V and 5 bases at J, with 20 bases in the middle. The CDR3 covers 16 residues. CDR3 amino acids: CASRLLRAGAHNEQFF. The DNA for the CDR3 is TGTGCCAGCAGACTACTAAGGGCAGGGGCTCACAATGAGCAGTTCTTC. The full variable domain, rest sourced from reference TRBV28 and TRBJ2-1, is DVKVTQSSRYLVKRTGEKVFLECVQDMDHENMFWYRQDPGLGLRLIYFSYDVKMKEKGDIPEGYSVSREKKERFSLILESASTNQTSMYLCASRLLRAGAHNEQFFGPGTRLTVL.

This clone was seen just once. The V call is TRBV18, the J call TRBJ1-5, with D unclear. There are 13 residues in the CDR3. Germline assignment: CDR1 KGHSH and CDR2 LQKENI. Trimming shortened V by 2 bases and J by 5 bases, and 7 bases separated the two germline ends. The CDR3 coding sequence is TGTGCCAGCTCACCAGGGAATGATCAGCCCCAGCATTTT. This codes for CASSPGNDQPQHF. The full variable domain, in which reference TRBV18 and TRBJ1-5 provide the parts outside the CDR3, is NAGVMQNPRHLVRRRGQEARLRCSPMKGHSHVYWYRQLPEEGLKFMVYLQKENIIDESGMPKERFSAEFPKEGPSILRIQQVVRGDSAAYFCASSPGNDQPQHFGDGTRLSIL.

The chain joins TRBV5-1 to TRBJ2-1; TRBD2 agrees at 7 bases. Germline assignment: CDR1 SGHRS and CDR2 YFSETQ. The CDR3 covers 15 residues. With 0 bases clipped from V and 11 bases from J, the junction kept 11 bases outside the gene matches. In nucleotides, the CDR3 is TGCGCCAGCAGCTTGGTTTGGGGGGGATTGGATAAGCAGTTCTTC. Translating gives CASSLVWGGLDKQFF.

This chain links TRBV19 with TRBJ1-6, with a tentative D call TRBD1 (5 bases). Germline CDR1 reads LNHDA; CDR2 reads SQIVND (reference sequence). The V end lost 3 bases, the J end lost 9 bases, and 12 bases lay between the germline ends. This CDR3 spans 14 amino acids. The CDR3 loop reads CASSIEGVGSPLHF. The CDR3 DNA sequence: TGTGCCAGTAGTATCGAAGGGGTCGGTTCACCCCTCCACTTT.